These 18 T cell receptor beta chains were all obtained from the same sample, sequenced in a study of blood T cell repertoires in COVID-19. TCRdb's table, derived via immunoSEQ multiplex PCR, lists solely in-frame clones and lacks some. In the table there are around 30,000 clones, roughly 80% of which are singletons. The source material was peripheral blood. The origin of the receptors is a human donor in a cohort sampled during active COVID-19.

The chain combines TRBV5-1 with TRBJ2-7, with D possibly matching TRBD1 (5 bases). The V end was cut by 2 bases, the J end by 2 bases, with 14 bases between. Germline values: CDR1 SGHRS, CDR2 YFSETQ. CDR3 size: 15 residues. CDR3 coding DNA: TGCGCCAGCAGCTTAGGGGAAATGGGGACCTACGAGCAGTACTTC. It is translated as CASSLGEMGTYEQYF.

The chain has TRBV7-8 and TRBJ1-6; possibly TRBD1 for D (6 bases). V lost 0 bases and J 5 bases, leaving 14 bases between the germline ends. Per the germline V gene, CDR1 is SGHVS and CDR2 is FQNEAQ. The CDR3 is made up of 17 amino acids. The CDR3 loop is CASSLAGGSFNNSPLHF. CDR3 DNA sequence: TGTGCCAGCAGCTTAGCTGGGGGCTCGTTTAATAATTCACCCCTCCACTTT. Together with reference TRBV7-8 and TRBJ1-6, the CDR3 gives the full variable domain: GAGVSQSPRYKVAKRGQDVALRCDPISGHVSLFWYQQALGQGPEFLTYFQNEAQLDKSGLPSDRFFAERPEGSVSTLKIQRTQQEDSAVYLCASSLAGGSFNNSPLHFGNGTRLTVT.

This clone was recorded a few times. The chain joins TRBV5-5 to TRBJ2-7, with D perhaps TRBD1 (5 bases). V lost 4 bases to trimming and J lost 4 bases, with 15 bases between them. Germline CDR1 is SGHKS and CDR2 is YYEKEE (reference sequence). The CDR3 extends over 14 amino acids. The CDR3 sequence is CASSVSSSGYEQYF. The CDR3 coding sequence is TGTGCCAGCAGCGTAAGCTCATCAGGGTACGAGCAGTACTTC.

This chain connects TRBV7-2 to TRBJ2-2; D is unclear. This CDR3 has 16 amino acids. Germline CDR1 reads SGHTA; CDR2 reads FQGNSA. Trimming cost V 5 bases and J 4 bases, with 17 bases left between them. The CDR3 nucleotides are TGTGCCAGCAGCACTATTTCCAACTCGGCCACCGGGGAGCTGTTTTTT. It translates to CASSTISNSATGELFF.

The genes are TRBV11-2 and TRBJ2-7; 12 bases line up with TRBD1. The CDR3 totals 15 residues. The V and J ends lost 4 bases and 7 bases, in that order; junction bases with no gene match: 8. Germline CDR1 reads SGHAT; CDR2 reads FQNNGV. CDR3: CASSSQGTGGVEQYF. As DNA, the CDR3 is TGTGCCAGCAGCTCCCAGGGGACAGGGGGCGTTGAGCAGTACTTC. Full variable domain (rest looked up from reference TRBV11-2 and TRBJ2-7): EAGVAQSPRYKIIEKRQSVAFWCNPISGHATLYWYQQILGQGPKLLIQFQNNGVVDDSQLPKDRFSAERLKGVDSTLKIQPAKLEDSAVYLCASSSQGTGGVEQYFGPGTRLTVT.

The CDR3 coding sequence is TGTGCCAGCAGCCCATCCGGGACAGGGACCGAGCAGTACTTC. As protein: CASSPSGTGTEQYF. The rearrangement links TRBV6-5 to TRBJ2-7, with 9 bases lining up with TRBD1. V was clipped by 6 bases and J by 6 bases; unmatched bases: 9. CDR1 is MNHEY and CDR2 is SVGAGI in the germline V gene. The CDR3 covers 14 residues.

In this sample, this clone turned up once. The V call is TRBV5-1, the J call TRBJ1-1; 9 bases are a match to TRBD1. The J segment lost 5 bases and the V segment lost 3 bases, leaving 8 bases of the junction unmatched. The CDR3 sequence is 15 residues long. Germline V gene lookup returns CDR1 SGHRS and CDR2 YFSETQ. The CDR3 DNA sequence: TGCGCCAGCAGCTCCGAGGGACAGGGTGGAACTGAAGCTTTCTTT. It codes for CASSSEGQGGTEAFF.

The chain carries TRBV2 and TRBJ2-2; D possibly corresponds to TRBD1 (6 bases). This CDR3 has 13 amino acids. Trimming took off 9 bases at V and 6 bases at J, with 14 bases between the two ends. Germline V gene sequence: CDR1 SNHLY, CDR2 FYNNEI. CDR3 region: CASTDRSPGELFF. CDR3 nucleotide sequence: TGTGCCAGTACCGACAGGTCCCCCGGGGAGCTGTTTTTT.

The chain uses TRBV28 and TRBJ2-1, with D possibly being TRBD2 (5 bases). Trimming cost V 6 bases and J 1 base, with 19 bases left between them. The germline CDR1 and CDR2 sequences are MDHEN and SYDVKM. The CDR3 extends over 17 amino acids. The CDR3 sequence is CASRAGPAGRSYNEQFF. DNA for the CDR3: TGTGCCAGCAGGGCCGGCCCGGCGGGCAGATCCTACAATGAGCAGTTCTTC.

The chain combines TRBV29-1 with TRBJ2-1; possible D gene TRBD2, 6 bases. CDR1 is SQVTM and CDR2 is ANQGSEA in the germline V gene. The CDR3 consists of 16 residues. The ends were cut back, 0 bases at V and 6 bases at J, with 18 bases in the middle. The CDR3 region has the DNA TGCAGCGTTGAAGATGGGCGTTGGCGGGACTCCAATGAGCAGTTCTTC. It specifies CSVEDGRWRDSNEQFF.

This chain connects TRBV3-1 (or the pseudogene TRBV3-2) to TRBJ1-1; TRBD1 aligns across 8 bases. Germline CDR1 is LGHDT and CDR2 is YNNKEL (reference sequence). V shed 1 base and J 4 bases; nucleotides not matched to a gene: 2. The CDR3 covers 14 residues. Here the CDR3 reads CASSQGTGSTEAFF. CDR3 sequence (DNA): TGTGCCAGCAGCCAAGGGACAGGGAGCACTGAAGCTTTCTTT.

The chain couples TRBV7-3 to TRBJ2-1; TRBD1 agrees at 8 bases. CDR3 size: 15 residues. Germline V gene lookup returns CDR1 SGHTA and CDR2 FQGTGA. With V trimmed by 5 bases and J by 3 bases, 6 bases remained unmatched. This chain's CDR3 is CASSPQGAVYNEQFF. In DNA form, the CDR3 reads TGTGCCAGCAGCCCCCAGGGGGCGGTCTACAATGAGCAGTTCTTC.

The CDR3 DNA follows: TGCGCCAGCAGTGAGCCGCAAACAGTCCATGGCTACACCTTC. It translates to CASSEPQTVHGYTF. This chain uses TRBV10-2 with TRBJ1-2, with D hard to call. Germline V gene lookup returns CDR1 WSHSY and CDR2 SAAADI. With 2 bases removed from V and 6 bases from J, the gap between germline ends came to 13 bases. CDR3 length: 14 amino acids.

The V gene is TRBV28, the J gene TRBJ2-3, with 7 bases aligning to TRBD2. Germline CDR1 MDHEN, CDR2 SYDVKM. This CDR3 has 14 amino acids. The trim removed 4 bases at V and 3 bases at J, leaving 4 bases unmatched. This CDR3 is CASSSGRETDTQYF. The DNA for the CDR3 is TGTGCCAGCAGTTCGGGGCGGGAGACAGATACGCAGTATTTT.

V is TRBV7-9 and J is TRBJ2-5; tentative D call: TRBD1 (5 bases). The CDR3 loop spans 14 amino acids. V gave up 5 bases and J gave up 3 bases, with 13 bases separating them. Germline CDR1 is SEHNR and CDR2 is FQNEAQ (reference sequence). DNA for the CDR3: TGTGCCAGCAGCCTAGGACACATGGAAGAGACCCAGTACTTC. Protein product: CASSLGHMEETQYF.

This sequence joins TRBV7-2 and TRBJ2-1; D is undetermined. Trimming took off 5 bases at V and 0 bases at J, with 11 bases between the two ends. The CDR3 contains 15 residues. The germline V gene encodes CDR1 SGHTA and CDR2 FQGNSA. CDR3 loop: CASSPGWSSYNEQFF. In DNA form, the CDR3 reads TGTGCCAGCAGCCCCGGGTGGAGCTCCTACAATGAGCAGTTCTTC. The full variable domain, completed using reference TRBV7-2 and TRBJ2-1, is GAGVSQSPSNKVTEKGKDVELRCDPISGHTALYWYRQSLGQGLEFLIYFQGNSAPDKSGLPSDRFSAERTGGSVSTLTIQRTQQEDSAVYLCASSPGWSSYNEQFFGPGTRLTVL.

This chain connects TRBV10-1 to TRBJ1-1; TRBD1 might be the D (6 bases). Germline V CDR1 and CDR2: WNHNN, SYGVQD (reference sequence). Trimming shortened V by 7 bases and J by 5 bases, and 17 bases separated the two germline ends. The CDR3 extends over 14 amino acids. CDR3 sequence reads: CASTGGQGCTEAFF. The DNA for the CDR3 is TGCGCCAGCACCGGCGGGCAGGGGTGTACTGAAGCTTTCTTT.

The rearrangement uses TRBV9 and TRBJ2-1; TRBD2 matches 7 bases. The V and J ends lost 1 base and 4 bases, in that order; junction bases with no gene match: 5. CDR1 SGDLS and CDR2 YYNGEE come from the germline V gene. This CDR3 comprises 15 residues. DNA for the CDR3: TGTGCCAGCAGCGTATTTGGGGGGGAGTACAATGAGCAGTTCTTC. It specifies CASSVFGGEYNEQFF.